These 20 T cell receptor beta chains were sequenced from one sample in a study of cytomegalovirus exposure and HLA in healthy donors. Amplification used 60 Vbeta primers and 13 Jbeta primers. Here immunoSEQ multiplex PCR was the method, and the copy in TCRdb shows in-frame clones only, minus some. The sample includes fewer than 200,000 clones, about 76% of them seen just once. Sequenced sample: PBMCs. The receptors derive from a male donor in good health and CMV-seropositive.

This chain links TRBV4-3 with TRBJ2-3, with D possibly matching TRBD2 (6 bases). CDR3 size: 15 residues. With 0 bases removed from V and 4 bases from J, the gap between germline ends came to 11 bases. Germline assignment: CDR1 LGHNA and CDR2 YSLEER. The chain's CDR3 is CASSQDVGEADTQYF. CDR3 nucleotide sequence: TGCGCCAGCAGCCAAGATGTGGGGGAGGCAGATACGCAGTATTTT.

This clone was seen a few times. This chain links TRBV2 with TRBJ1-4, with D unclear. This CDR3 is 12 amino acids long. CDR1 is SNHLY, CDR2 FYNNEI, per germline. Trimming removed 3 bases at V and 6 bases at J, with 5 bases between. The CDR3 DNA is TGTGCCAGCAGTGACAGTTATGAAAAACTGTTTTTT. Encoded protein: CASSDSYEKLFF.

The chain joins TRBV6-5 to TRBJ2-7, with D possibly matching TRBD1 (5 bases). With 6 bases removed from V and 3 bases from J, the gap between germline ends came to 9 bases. CDR1 MNHEY and CDR2 SVGAGI come from the germline V gene. This CDR3 is built from 12 residues. The CDR3 protein is CASRDDSYEQYF. As DNA, the CDR3 is TGTGCCAGCAGAGACGACAGCTACGAGCAGTACTTC.

The rearrangement joins TRBV5-1 to TRBJ2-3, with TRBD2 identical over 9 bases. Germline V gene data show CDR1 as SGHRS and CDR2 as YFSETQ. J was trimmed by 6 bases and V by 0 bases; bases with no gene match: 8. The CDR3 covers 16 residues. CDR3 in amino acids: CASSLDSGGVVDTQYF. The CDR3 DNA reads as TGCGCCAGCAGCTTGGATAGCGGGGGTGTGGTTGATACGCAGTATTTT.

The chain combines TRBV11-2 with TRBJ2-5; D gene ambiguous. The CDR3 has 12 amino acids. Per germline, CDR1 SGHAT and CDR2 FQNNGV. Trimming left V 9 bases short and J 5 bases short, with 13 bases between. The CDR3 bases are TGTGCCAGTAGACTTAGGTTGGAGACCCAGTACTTC. It translates to CASRLRLETQYF.

The chain combines TRBV6-5 with TRBJ1-5; unclear D gene. Germline V gives CDR1 MNHEY, CDR2 SVGAGI. The CDR3 spans 16 residues. V was clipped by 0 bases and J by 2 bases, with 11 bases between them. CDR3 residues: CASSYSNPEGNQPQHF. Here the CDR3 DNA reads TGTGCCAGCAGTTACTCGAATCCGGAGGGCAATCAGCCCCAGCATTTT.

The chain employs TRBV5-1 and TRBJ1-4; no clear D. Per the germline V gene, CDR1 is SGHRS and CDR2 is YFSETQ. V lost 8 bases to trimming and J lost 3 bases, with 17 bases between them. The CDR3 is made up of 15 amino acids. DNA of the CDR3: TGCGCCAGTTCTGGGGTGGAGGCGTCTAATGAAAAACTGTTTTTT. It yields the protein CASSGVEASNEKLFF.

The chain has TRBV7-8 and TRBJ2-3; D remains ambiguous. The CDR3 has 14 residues. Per germline, CDR1 SGHVS and CDR2 FQNEAQ. V lost 1 base to trimming and J lost 0 bases, with 5 bases between them. The CDR3 region is CASSLVDSTDTQYF. CDR3 DNA sequence: TGTGCCAGCAGCTTAGTAGATAGCACAGATACGCAGTATTTT.

The chain is built from TRBV6-5 and TRBJ2-2, with D possibly matching TRBD2 (5 bases). The CDR3 sequence is 15 residues long. Germline V CDR1 and CDR2: MNHEY, SVGAGI. Trimming removed 5 bases from V and 0 bases from J, with 10 bases in between. The CDR3 loop reads CASSLDYPNTGELFF. The CDR3 DNA is TGTGCCAGCAGTCTAGACTATCCGAACACCGGGGAGCTGTTTTTT.

This sequence joins TRBV12-5 and TRBJ2-7, with D perhaps matching TRBD1 (6 bases). CDR1 is LGHNT, CDR2 FRNRAP, per germline. There are 14 residues in the CDR3. V lost 1 base and J lost 9, with 16 bases in between. The chain's CDR3 is CASGLADRDKWQYF. The CDR3 region has the DNA TGTGCTAGTGGTTTGGCAGACCGGGACAAATGGCAGTACTTC.

The chain has TRBV6-1 and TRBJ1-1, with D hard to call. The ends were cut back, 7 bases at V and 2 bases at J, with 5 bases in the middle. The CDR3 contains 11 residues. Germline V gene data show CDR1 as MNHNS and CDR2 as SASEGT. The CDR3 region has the DNA TGTGCCAGCACATTTAACACTGAAGCTTTCTTT. This translates into CASTFNTEAFF.

The gene calls are TRBV7-9 and TRBJ2-6, with D hard to call. CDR1 and CDR2 (germline): SEHNR, FQNEAQ (reference sequence). The V and J ends lost 3 bases and 8 bases respectively, with 11 bases between them. This CDR3 comprises 14 residues. The CDR3 sequence is CASSLSVGSNVLTF. As DNA, the CDR3 is TGTGCCAGCAGCTTGTCGGTCGGGTCCAACGTCCTGACTTTC.

The V and J genes are TRBV6-1 and TRBJ2-7; possibly TRBD2 for D (5 bases). From germline, CDR1 is MNHNS and CDR2 SASEGT. The CDR3 contains 14 residues. V lost 6 bases and J lost 1, with 13 bases in between. In nucleotides, the CDR3 is TGTGCCAGCAGCGCCGGGGATAGTTCCTACGAGCAGTACTTC. Amino acid sequence: CASSAGDSSYEQYF.

J is TRBJ2-3 and V is TRBV5-1, with TRBD1 matching 9 bases. V dropped 3 bases and J dropped 2; count of bases not matched to a gene: 13. The CDR3 totals 18 residues. Germline V gene sequence: CDR1 SGHRS, CDR2 YFSETQ. As DNA, the CDR3 is TGCGCCAGCAGCTCCCTATTTACAGGGGGCGTAGACACAGATACGCAGTATTTT. This gives the protein CASSSLFTGGVDTDTQYF.

CDR3 sequence (DNA): TGCGCCAGCAGTCCTACCCCAGGTTCGGAGACCCAGTACTTC. Protein product: CASSPTPGSETQYF. The chain carries TRBV4-1 and TRBJ2-5; D remains unclear. Trimming left V 6 bases short and J 5 bases short, with 16 bases between. The CDR3 runs to 14 residues. Germline V lookup: CDR1 MGHRA, CDR2 YSYEKL.

The chain is built from TRBV7-3 and TRBJ2-2, with D possibly matching TRBD1 (5 bases). V was clipped by 4 bases and J by 2 bases, with 8 bases between them. The CDR3 consists of 14 residues. The germline gives CDR1 SGHTA, CDR2 FQGTGA. For the CDR3, the DNA is TGTGCCAGCAGCTCGGACACAAACACCGGGGAGCTGTTTTTT. Protein sequence: CASSSDTNTGELFF. The whole variable domain, remainder taken from reference TRBV7-3 and TRBJ2-2, is GAGVSQTPSNKVTEKGKYVELRCDPISGHTALYWYRQSLGQGPEFLIYFQGTGAADDSGLPNDRFFAVRPEGSVSTLKIQRTERGDSAVYLCASSSDTNTGELFFGEGSRLTVL.

V is TRBV29-1 and J is TRBJ2-1, with TRBD1 matching over 7 bases. The CDR3 contains 14 residues. The ends lost 7 bases at V and 2 bases at J; junction bases unmatched: 8. Germline CDR1 reads SQVTM; CDR2 reads ANQGSEA. CDR3 in DNA: TGCAGCGGGATACAGGGGACGCCCTACAATGAGCAGTTCTTC. Protein sequence: CSGIQGTPYNEQFF.

The genes are TRBV29-1 and TRBJ2-7; D is perhaps TRBD2 (7 bases). Germline-derived CDR1 and CDR2 are SQVTM and ANQGSEA. This CDR3 is 13 amino acids long. V was cut by 4 bases and J by 5 bases, with 15 bases left in between. The CDR3 coding sequence is TGCAGCGTTGGGGGGGGACATAGCGACGAGCAGTACTTC. Its protein is CSVGGGHSDEQYF.

The rearrangement uses TRBV11-2 and TRBJ2-7, with D perhaps TRBD1 (5 bases). Germline assignment: CDR1 SGHAT and CDR2 FQNNGV. The CDR3 sequence is 13 residues long. The germline V and J ends were trimmed by 5 bases and 9 bases, with 17 bases remaining between them. The CDR3 bases are TGTGCCAGCAGCCCGCGGACGCAAAGGGGGCAGTACTTC. As protein: CASSPRTQRGQYF.

To note about this clone: The junction departs from the called germline gene at one end, perhaps through a read error. The chain has TRBV5-1 and TRBJ1-4, with 7 bases fitting TRBD1. The germline V gene has CDR1 SGHRS and CDR2 YFSETQ. The CDR3 length is 16 residues. The CDR3 here is CVSSLGGQATNEKLFF. The CDR3 nucleotides are TGCGTCAGCAGCTTGGGTGGACAGGCAACTAATGAAAAACTGTTTTTT.